This T cell receptor beta chain was obtained from a study of T-cell reconstitution after alpha-beta-depleted transplantation in children. The CDR3 extends over 12 amino acids. Per germline, CDR1 DFQATT and CDR2 SNEGSKA (reference sequence). J lost 3 bases, V lost 5 bases, and 3 bases had no gene match. Unique molecular identifiers were incorporated during preparation of the TCRbeta library. Each CDR3 protein gets one entry after TCRdb re-called the PCR reads with MiXCR. In the table there are over 150,000 distinct CDR3 sequences, 11% of which are singletons. This clonotype came up many times. The material sequenced was PBMCs, taken before TCRalphabeta/CD19-depleted stem cell transplant. This receptor was obtained from a boy younger than 10 with acute myeloid leukemia, due to receive a stem cell transplant. The chain recombines TRBV20-1 with TRBJ1-2; TRBD1 matches 7 bases. CDR3 coding DNA: TGCAGTGCTGGTCAGGGGGACTATGGCTACACCTTC. Its protein product is CSAGQGDYGYTF.